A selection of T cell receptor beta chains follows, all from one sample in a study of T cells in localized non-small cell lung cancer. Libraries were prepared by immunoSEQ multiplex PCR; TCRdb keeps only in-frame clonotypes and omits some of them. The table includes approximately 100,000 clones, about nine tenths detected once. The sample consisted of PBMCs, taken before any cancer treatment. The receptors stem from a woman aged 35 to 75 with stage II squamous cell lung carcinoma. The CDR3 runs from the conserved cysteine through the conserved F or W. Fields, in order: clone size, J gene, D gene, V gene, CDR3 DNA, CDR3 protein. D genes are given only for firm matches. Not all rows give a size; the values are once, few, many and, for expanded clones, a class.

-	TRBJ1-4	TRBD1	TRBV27	TGTGCCAGCAGTTTATCGGACAGGGCGAATGAAAAACTGTTTTTT	CASSLSDRANEKLFF
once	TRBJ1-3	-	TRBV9	TGTGCCAGCAGCTTCGGGACGTCTGGAAACACCATATATTTT	CASSFGTSGNTIYF
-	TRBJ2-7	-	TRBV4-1	TGCGCCAGCAGCCAGACAGGAATTTCCTACGAGCAGTACTTC	CASSQTGISYEQYF
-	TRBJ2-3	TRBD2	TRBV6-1	TGTGCCAGCAGTGTCGGGAGGGATACGCAGTATTTT	CASSVGRDTQYF
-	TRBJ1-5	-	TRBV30	TGTGCCTGGAGTCAGGGGCTAGGGAATCAGCCCCAGCATTTT	CAWSQGLGNQPQHF
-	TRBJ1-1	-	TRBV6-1	TGTGCCAGCAGTGAAGCGTCCTGGTCCCAAAGGGCTTTCTTT	CASSEASWSQRAFF
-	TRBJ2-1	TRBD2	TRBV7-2	TGTGCCAGCAGCTTAGTCGGGGGGGGAGTGTTCTTC	CASSLVGGGVFF
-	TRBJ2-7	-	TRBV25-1	TGTGCCAGCAGTGAATTAGACGGATACGAGCAGTACTTC	CASSELDGYEQYF
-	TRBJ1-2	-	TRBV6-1	TGTGCCAGCAGTGACTGGCAGCCGACCTATGGCTACACCTTC	CASSDWQPTYGYTF
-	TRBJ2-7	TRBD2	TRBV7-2	TGTGCCAGCAGCGGGAGGGGTTACGAGCAGTACTTC	CASSGRGYEQYF
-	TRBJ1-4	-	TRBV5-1	TGCGCCAGCAGCTTGAGGGCGACGACTAATGAAAAACTGTTTTTT	CASSLRATTNEKLFF
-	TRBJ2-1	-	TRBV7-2	TGTGCCAGCAGCTTAGAAGAGGTTGAGCAGTTCTTC	CASSLEEVEQFF
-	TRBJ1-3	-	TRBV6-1	TGTGCCAGCAGTACAGGGTCTGGAAACACCATATATTTT	CASSTGSGNTIYF
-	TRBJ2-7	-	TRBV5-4	TGTGCCAGCAGCTTGCCCGGGACCCCGGGGCACGAGCAGTACTTC	CASSLPGTPGHEQYF
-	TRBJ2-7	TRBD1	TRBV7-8	TGTGCCAGCAGCTTAGCCAGGGGGTTCTACGAGCAGTACTTC	CASSLARGFYEQYF
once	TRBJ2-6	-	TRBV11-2	TGTGCCAGCAGCCCTGTGGGCTCTGGGGCCAACGTCCTGACTTTC	CASSPVGSGANVLTF
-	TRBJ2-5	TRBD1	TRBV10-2	TGCGCCAGCAGCCCGGAGTTAGCCTTCAGGGGGTTGGAGACCCAGTACTTC	CASSPELAFRGLETQYF
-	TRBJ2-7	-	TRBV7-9	TGTGCCAGCAGCTTAGGGGACGTAAGCTACGAGCAGTACTTC	CASSLGDVSYEQYF
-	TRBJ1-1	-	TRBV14	TGTGCCAGCAGCCAAGATCGGAGGCAGGGGCGAGGCACTGAAGCTTTCTTT	CASSQDRRQGRGTEAFF
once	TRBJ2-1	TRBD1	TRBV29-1	TGCAGCGTGGGACAGGGGTTCTACAATGAGCAGTTCTTC	CSVGQGFYNEQFF
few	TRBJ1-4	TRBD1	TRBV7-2	TGTGCCAGCAGCCTGGGACAGGGAACTAATGAAAAACTGTTTTTT	CASSLGQGTNEKLFF
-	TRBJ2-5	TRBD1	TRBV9	TGTGCCAGCAGCACAAGGACAGGGATAAGGGAGACCCAGTACTTC	CASSTRTGIRETQYF
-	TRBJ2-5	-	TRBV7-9	TGTGCCAGCAGCTTAGACGGAGGGGAGGAGACCCAGTACTTC	CASSLDGGEETQYF